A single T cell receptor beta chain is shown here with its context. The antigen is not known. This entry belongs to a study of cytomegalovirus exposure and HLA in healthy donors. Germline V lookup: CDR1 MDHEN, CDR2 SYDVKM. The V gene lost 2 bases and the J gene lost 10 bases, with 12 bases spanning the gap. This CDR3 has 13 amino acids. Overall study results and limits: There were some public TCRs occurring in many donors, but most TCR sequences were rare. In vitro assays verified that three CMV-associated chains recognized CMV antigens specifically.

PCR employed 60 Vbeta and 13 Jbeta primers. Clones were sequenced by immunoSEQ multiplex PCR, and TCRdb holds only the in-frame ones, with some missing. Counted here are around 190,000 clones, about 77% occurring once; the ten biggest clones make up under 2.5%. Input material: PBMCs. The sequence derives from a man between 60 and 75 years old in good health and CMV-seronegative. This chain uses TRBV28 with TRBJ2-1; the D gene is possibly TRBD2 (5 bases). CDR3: CASSLNSPGEQFF. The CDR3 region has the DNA TGTGCCAGCAGTTTAAATAGCCCGGGGGAGCAGTTCTTC.